The 3 T cell receptor beta chains listed next were all sequenced from one sample in a study of T cell responses to AZD1222 COVID-19 vaccine. Profiled with immunoSEQ multiplex PCR; TCRdb holds only in-frame clones, not every one. The sample contains 95,000 to 150,000 clones, 70% to 90% of which appear only once. The sequences come from peripheral blood, collected on day 0 of AZD1222 vaccination. The receptors were gathered from an adult in good health.

This chain joins TRBV6-5 and TRBJ1-3; D ambiguous. Trimming cost V 6 bases and J 0 bases, with 12 bases left between them. CDR3 size: 15 residues. Germline CDR1 MNHEY, CDR2 SVGAGI. The CDR3 nucleotides are TGTGCCAGCAGCCCCCGATTGAGCTCTGGAAACACCATATATTTT. Protein product: CASSPRLSSGNTIYF.

This chain joins TRBV5-1 and TRBJ2-1, with D tentatively TRBD1 (6 bases). Germline V gives CDR1 SGHRS, CDR2 YFSETQ. The V and J ends lost 0 bases and 8 bases respectively, with 18 bases between them. This CDR3 is built from 16 residues. The CDR3 DNA is TGCGCCAGCAGCTTGGCAGGCACAGGGTTGGGCGATGAGCAGTTCTTC. Its protein is CASSLAGTGLGDEQFF.

V gene TRBV15 combines with J gene TRBJ1-4; D remains ambiguous. Trimming shortened V by 2 bases and J by 8 bases, and 18 bases separated the two germline ends. The CDR3 totals 16 residues. The germline V gene has CDR1 LNHNV and CDR2 YYDKDF (reference sequence). DNA for the CDR3: TGTGCCACCAGCAGACCACGGGTTTACGATGGGGAAAAACTGTTTTTT. Its protein is CATSRPRVYDGEKLFF. Together with reference TRBV15 and TRBJ1-4, the CDR3 gives the full variable domain: DAMVIQNPRYQVTQFGKPVTLSCSQTLNHNVMYWYQQKSSQAPKLLFHYYDKDFNNEADTPDNFQSRRPNTSFCFLDIRSPGLGDTAMYLCATSRPRVYDGEKLFFGSGTQLSVL.